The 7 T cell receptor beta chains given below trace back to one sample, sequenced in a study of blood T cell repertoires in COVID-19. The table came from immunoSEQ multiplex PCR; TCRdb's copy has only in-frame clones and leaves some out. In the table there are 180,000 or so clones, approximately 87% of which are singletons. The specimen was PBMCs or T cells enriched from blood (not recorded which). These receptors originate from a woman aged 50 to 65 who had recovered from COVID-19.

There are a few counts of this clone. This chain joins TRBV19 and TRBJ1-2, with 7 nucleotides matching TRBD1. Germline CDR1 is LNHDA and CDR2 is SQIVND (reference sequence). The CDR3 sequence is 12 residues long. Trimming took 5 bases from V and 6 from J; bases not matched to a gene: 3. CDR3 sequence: CASSDRADGYTF. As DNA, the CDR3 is TGTGCCAGTAGTGACAGGGCTGATGGCTACACCTTC. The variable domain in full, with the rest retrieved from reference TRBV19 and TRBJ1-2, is DGGITQSPKYLFRKEGQNVTLSCEQNLNHDAMYWYRQDPGQGLRLIYYSQIVNDFQKGDIAEGYSVSREKKESFPLTVTSAQKNPTAFYLCASSDRADGYTFGSGTRLTVV.

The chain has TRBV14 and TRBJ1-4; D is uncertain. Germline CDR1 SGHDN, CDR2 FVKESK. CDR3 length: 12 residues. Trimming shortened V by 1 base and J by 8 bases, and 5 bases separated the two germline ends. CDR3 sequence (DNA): TGTGCCAGCAGCCAAGGAGAGGAAAAACTGTTTTTT. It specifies CASSQGEEKLFF.

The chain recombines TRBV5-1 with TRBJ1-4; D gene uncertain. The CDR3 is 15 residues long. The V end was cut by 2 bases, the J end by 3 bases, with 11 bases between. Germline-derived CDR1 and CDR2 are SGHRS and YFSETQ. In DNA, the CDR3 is TGCGCCAGCAGCTTAGAGGGCACAGCTAATGAAAAACTGTTTTTT. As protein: CASSLEGTANEKLFF.

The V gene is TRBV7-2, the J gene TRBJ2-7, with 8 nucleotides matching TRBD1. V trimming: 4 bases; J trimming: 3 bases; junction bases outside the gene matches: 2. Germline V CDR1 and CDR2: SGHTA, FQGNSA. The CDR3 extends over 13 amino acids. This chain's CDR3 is CASSSGTGYEQYV. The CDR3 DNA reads TGTGCCAGCAGCTCCGGGACAGGCTACGAGCAGTACGTC.

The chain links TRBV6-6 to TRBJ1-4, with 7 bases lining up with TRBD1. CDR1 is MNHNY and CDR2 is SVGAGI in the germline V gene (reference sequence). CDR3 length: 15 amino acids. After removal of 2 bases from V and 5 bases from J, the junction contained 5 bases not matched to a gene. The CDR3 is CASSYGDSQNEKLFF. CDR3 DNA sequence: TGTGCCAGCAGTTACGGGGACAGTCAGAATGAAAAACTGTTTTTT.

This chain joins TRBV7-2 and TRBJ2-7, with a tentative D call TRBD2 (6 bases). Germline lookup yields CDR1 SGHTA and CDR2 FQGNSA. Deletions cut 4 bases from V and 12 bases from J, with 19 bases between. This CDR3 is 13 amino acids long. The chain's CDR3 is CASSSSWGDPPYV. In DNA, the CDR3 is TGTGCCAGCAGCTCATCCTGGGGGGACCCCCCGTACGTC.

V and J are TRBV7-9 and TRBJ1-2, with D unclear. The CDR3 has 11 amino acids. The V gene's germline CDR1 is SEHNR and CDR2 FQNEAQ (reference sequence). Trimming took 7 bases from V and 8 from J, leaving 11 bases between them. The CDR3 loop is CASTPREGYTF. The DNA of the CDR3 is TGTGCCAGCACCCCGAGGGAAGGCTACACCTTC.